This TCR beta chain was sequenced during a study of T cell changes during pregnancy in multiple sclerosis. This CDR3 is 13 amino acids long. V shed 4 bases and J shed 3 bases, with 9 bases lying between them. Per germline, CDR1 SNHLY and CDR2 FYNNEI. Method: immunoSEQ multiplex PCR; TCRdb's copy keeps in-frame clones and lacks some. This table holds tens of thousands of clones, roughly 91% found once. The material was peripheral blood, obtained in the third trimester of pregnancy. This TCR was recovered from a female donor in good health, enrolled as a control in a pregnancy study. The chain combines TRBV2 with TRBJ1-1, with D tentatively TRBD1 (6 bases). CDR3 DNA: TGTGCCAGCAGTGGGACAGCTTACACTGAAGCTTTCTTT. This sequence encodes CASSGTAYTEAFF.